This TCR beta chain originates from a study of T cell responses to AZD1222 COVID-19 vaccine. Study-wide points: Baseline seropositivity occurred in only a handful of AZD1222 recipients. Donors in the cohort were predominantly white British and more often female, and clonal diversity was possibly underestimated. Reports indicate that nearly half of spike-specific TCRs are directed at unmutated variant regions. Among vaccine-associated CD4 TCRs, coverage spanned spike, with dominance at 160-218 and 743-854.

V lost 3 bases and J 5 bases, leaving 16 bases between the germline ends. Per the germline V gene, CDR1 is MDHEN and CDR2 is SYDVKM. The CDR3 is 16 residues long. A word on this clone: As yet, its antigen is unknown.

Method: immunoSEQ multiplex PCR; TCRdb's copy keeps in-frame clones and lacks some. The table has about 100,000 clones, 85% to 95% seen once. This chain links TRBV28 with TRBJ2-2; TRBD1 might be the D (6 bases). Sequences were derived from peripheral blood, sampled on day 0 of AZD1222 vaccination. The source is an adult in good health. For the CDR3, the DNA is TGTGCCAGCAGTTTGGTTGGGGACACAATTACCGGGGAGCTGTTTTTT. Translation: CASSLVGDTITGELFF.